One sample yielded the 22 T cell receptor beta chains listed below, sequenced in a study of T cells in Graves' hyperthyroidism and ophthalmopathy. TCR beta CDR3 region amplification was performed from RNA transcripts. An initial round of RT-PCR targeting the TCR CDR3 relied on the HTBI primer set. TCRdb processed the multiplex PCR reads anew with MiXCR; each CDR3 protein has one entry. The sample yields a few hundred thousand distinct CDR3 sequences, roughly 46% seen once. The sample consisted of peripheral blood or thyroid tissue (not recorded which). The receptors were gathered from an adult woman with Graves' disease, either hyperthyroidism or ophthalmopathy (not recorded which).

CDR3 sequence (DNA): TGTGCCAGCAGCTTAGCGGGGGGCGGGGACACCATATATTTT. Its translation: CASSLAGGGDTIYF. The rearrangement joins TRBV7-8 to TRBJ1-3, with D tentatively TRBD1 (6 bases). CDR3 length equals 14 residues. Looked up from germline, CDR1 is SGHVS and CDR2 is FQNEAQ. Trimming shortened V by 0 bases and J by 8 bases, and 11 bases separated the two germline ends.

The chain has TRBV19 and TRBJ2-6; D unresolved. Looked up from germline, CDR1 is LNHDA and CDR2 is SQIVND (reference sequence). The V and J ends lost 0 bases and 2 bases respectively, with 5 bases between them. This CDR3 has 15 amino acids. CDR3 residues: CASSIDQAGANVLTF. The CDR3, as DNA: TGTGCCAGTAGTATAGATCAGGCTGGGGCCAACGTCCTGACTTTC.

This clonotype was found many times. This sequence joins TRBV5-6 and TRBJ1-3; D ambiguous. The CDR3 loop spans 15 amino acids. Germline assignment: CDR1 SGHDT and CDR2 YYEEEE. Trimming left V 4 bases short and J 0 bases short, with 11 bases between. For the CDR3, the DNA is TGTGCCAGCAGCAATCCGTGGAACTCTGGAAACACCATATATTTT. Its protein product is CASSNPWNSGNTIYF. Combining the CDR3 with reference TRBV5-6 and TRBJ1-3 gives the whole variable domain DAGVTQSPTHLIKTRGQQVTLRCSPKSGHDTVSWYQQALGQGPQFIFQYYEEEERQRGNFPDRFSGHQFPNYSSELNVNALLLGDSALYLCASSNPWNSGNTIYFGEGSWLTVV.

This clonotype was seen repeatedly, ten times or more. This chain uses TRBV15 with TRBJ1-5; D gene unclear. V dropped 4 bases and J dropped 5 bases, with 6 bases sitting between them. Germline V lookup: CDR1 LNHNV, CDR2 YYDKDF (reference sequence). The CDR3 sequence is 12 residues long. The DNA for the CDR3 is TGTGCCACCAGCATCTTCTATCAGCCCCAGCATTTT. This translates into CATSIFYQPQHF.

As concerns this clonotype: Its ends do not fully match the called genes, so a read error is possible. This chain connects TRBV7-7 to TRBJ1-2; the match to TRBD1 covers 8 bases. The CDR3 has 15 amino acids. CDR1 is SSHAT, CDR2 FNYEAQ, per germline (reference sequence). In DNA form, the CDR3 reads TGTGCTAGCAGCCCAGGACAGGGTGTTATTTATGGCTACACCTTC. Its translation: CASSPGQGVIYGYTF.

The sample holds many counts of this clonotype. At one of its ends the junction is not consistent with the germline gene, which may arise from a read error. The chain has TRBV7-2 and TRBJ1-6, with D unresolved. Germline values: CDR1 SGHTA, CDR2 FQGNSA. The CDR3 is made up of 11 amino acids. The CDR3 nucleotides read TGTGCCAGCAGTTTAGATTCACCCCTCCACTTT. The encoded protein is CASSLDSPLHF.

The genes are TRBV29-1 and TRBJ1-2; 9 bases map to TRBD1. The CDR3 loop spans 12 amino acids. V lost 6 bases to trimming and J lost 7 bases; unmatched junction nucleotides: 6. Germline loops: CDR1 SQVTM, CDR2 ANQGSEA. The CDR3 DNA follows: TGCAGCGTAACCGGGACAGGGACTGGCTACACCTTC. Translation gives CSVTGTGTGYTF.

In its sample, this clonotype was seen a few times. The chain joins TRBV9 to TRBJ2-1; no firm D call. Germline loops: CDR1 SGDLS, CDR2 YYNGEE. CDR3 length equals 12 residues. Trimming took 3 bases from V and 4 from J, leaving 5 bases between them. The CDR3 coding sequence is TGTGCCAGCAGCGGGTCATACAATGAGCAGTTCTTC. It codes for CASSGSYNEQFF.

V is TRBV4-2 and J is TRBJ2-2, with 8 bases that match TRBD1. The germline V gene has CDR1 LGHNA and CDR2 YNFKEQ. This CDR3 is 16 amino acids long. V shed 1 base and J 3 bases; nucleotides not matched to a gene: 4. The CDR3 is CASSQVDRGYTGELFF. CDR3 coding DNA: TGTGCCAGCAGCCAAGTTGACAGGGGATACACCGGGGAGCTGTTTTTT.

This clonotype came up many times. The V call is TRBV19, the J call TRBJ1-2; D is undetermined. Trimming shortened V by 2 bases and J by 7 bases, and 14 bases separated the two germline ends. This CDR3 has 14 amino acids. Germline CDR1 reads LNHDA; CDR2 reads SQIVND (reference sequence). The CDR3 coding sequence is TGTGCCAGTAGTATAAACTCCGGTGGCGGTGGCTACACCTTC. This codes for CASSINSGGGGYTF.

This clonotype was seen at least ten times. The chain couples TRBV6-6 to TRBJ1-2, with D hard to call. Trimming shortened V by 0 bases and J by 2 bases, and 13 bases separated the two germline ends. CDR3 length: 16 amino acids. Germline V gene data show CDR1 as MNHNY and CDR2 as SVGAGI (reference sequence). CDR3 in amino acids: CASSYSGLSRNYGYTF. The CDR3 DNA sequence: TGTGCCAGCAGTTACTCAGGCCTCTCTAGGAACTATGGCTACACCTTC.

This clonotype came up many times. The V gene is TRBV6-5, the J gene TRBJ2-2; D uncertain. The CDR3 is 14 residues long. Per germline, CDR1 MNHEY and CDR2 SVGAGI. V lost 5 bases, J lost 1 base, and 8 bases lay in between. The CDR3 protein is CASSTWGNTGELFF. The CDR3 nucleotides are TGTGCCAGCAGTACCTGGGGGAACACCGGGGAGCTGTTTTTT.

This chain links TRBV28 with TRBJ1-2, with D perhaps TRBD1 (6 bases). The germline gives CDR1 MDHEN, CDR2 SYDVKM. Trimming took 5 bases from V and 6 from J, leaving 16 bases between them. This CDR3 comprises 14 residues. The CDR3 reads CASSVSQGSDGYTF. CDR3 bases: TGTGCCAGCAGTGTCTCTCAGGGGTCTGATGGCTACACCTTC.

Regarding this clonotype: A read error may explain this, as a much larger clone is one base away. The J gene is TRBJ2-2, the V gene TRBV6-1; D could derive from TRBD1 or TRBD2 (5 bases each). This CDR3 is 13 amino acids long. Trimming pared 6 bases from V and 6 bases from J, leaving 11 bases between. CDR1 MNHNS and CDR2 SASEGT come from the germline V gene. The CDR3 DNA reads as TGTGCCAGCAGAATGCAGGGAGCCGGGGAGCTGTTTTTT. Protein sequence: CASRMQGAGELFF.

Comments on this clonotype: Given a much more abundant clone one base away, this may be a read error. This sequence joins TRBV7-9 and TRBJ2-7, with 10 bases aligning to TRBD2. The CDR3 contains 14 residues. CDR1 is SEHNR and CDR2 is FQNEAQ in the germline V gene (reference sequence). Trimming took 6 bases from V and 9 from J; bases not matched to a gene: 11. The CDR3 bases are TGTGCCAGCAGGAACCTCCGGACTAGCGGAGGGCAGTACTTC. The encoded protein is CASRNLRTSGGQYF.

The J gene is TRBJ1-5, the V gene TRBV20-1; possibly TRBD1 for D (5 bases). CDR3 length equals 14 residues. Looked up from germline, CDR1 is DFQATT and CDR2 is SNEGSKA (reference sequence). Trimming took off 1 base at V and 11 bases at J, with 18 bases between the two ends. DNA for the CDR3: TGCAGTGCTAGAGGGGCCAGAGAGACAGAGACCCAGCATTTT. As protein: CSARGARETETQHF.

The count of this clonotype is one. The chain carries TRBV10-3 and TRBJ1-5; D is unclear. CDR1 is ENHRY and CDR2 is SYGVKD in the germline V gene. The CDR3 has 15 residues. Trimming shortened V by 2 bases and J by 3 bases, and 11 bases separated the two germline ends. As DNA, the CDR3 is TGTGCCATCAGTGAGGAGGGTCTACTCAATCAGCCCCAGCATTTT. Residues: CAISEEGLLNQPQHF.

The sample holds many counts of this clonotype. The chain carries TRBV19 and TRBJ1-1; no definite D call. The CDR3 length is 13 residues. Between the trimmed V and J ends, which lost 3 bases and 4 bases, there was a span of 9 bases. The V gene's germline CDR1 is LNHDA and CDR2 SQIVND (reference sequence). This CDR3 is CASSILGSTEAFF. CDR3 DNA: TGTGCCAGTAGTATTTTGGGTAGCACTGAAGCTTTCTTT. The full variable domain, rest sourced from reference TRBV19 and TRBJ1-1, is DGGITQSPKYLFRKEGQNVTLSCEQNLNHDAMYWYRQDPGQGLRLIYYSQIVNDFQKGDIAEGYSVSREKKESFPLTVTSAQKNPTAFYLCASSILGSTEAFFGQGTRLTVV.

The chain carries TRBV4-1 and TRBJ2-7, with D uncertain. V lost 4 bases and J lost 4, with 14 bases in between. This CDR3 contains 14 residues. Germline V CDR1 and CDR2: MGHRA, YSYEKL. Here the CDR3 reads CASSLAPDGYEQYF. CDR3 nucleotides: TGCGCCAGCAGCCTCGCACCGGACGGATACGAGCAGTACTTC.

The chain links TRBV6-1 to TRBJ2-5; 7 bases align to TRBD1. The CDR3 runs 16 residues. V trimming: 6 bases; J trimming: 2 bases; junction bases outside the gene matches: 12. Germline V CDR1 and CDR2: MNHNS, SASEGT. The CDR3 DNA sequence: TGTGCCAGCAGCCCCAGACAGGGTTGGGGGCAAGAGACCCAGTACTTC. Amino acids: CASSPRQGWGQETQYF.

The sample holds many counts of this clonotype. This chain links TRBV5-1 with TRBJ1-1, with 7 bases that match TRBD1. The CDR3 is 14 residues long. Germline CDR1 is SGHRS and CDR2 is YFSETQ. V dropped 1 base and J dropped 8; count of bases not matched to a gene: 8. The CDR3 DNA follows: TGCGCCAGCAGCTTGAACCGGGACAGCCTAGAAGCTTTCTTT. Protein product: CASSLNRDSLEAFF. Looking up the rest from reference TRBV5-1 and TRBJ1-1 gives the full variable domain: KAGVTQTPRYLIKTRGQQVTLSCSPISGHRSVSWYQQTPGQGLQFLFEYFSETQRNKGNFPGRFSGRQFSNSRSEMNVSTLELGDSALYLCASSLNRDSLEAFFGQGTRLTVV.

There are a few counts of this clonotype. The rearrangement uses TRBV7-9 and TRBJ1-1; 9 bases agree with TRBD1. After removal of 5 bases from V and 5 bases from J, the junction contained 3 bases not matched to a gene. CDR3 length: 13 amino acids. Germline V gene data show CDR1 as SEHNR and CDR2 as FQNEAQ (reference sequence). In nucleotides, the CDR3 is TGTGCCAGCAGCGGGACAGGGCGGACTGAAGCTTTCTTT. Amino acids: CASSGTGRTEAFF.